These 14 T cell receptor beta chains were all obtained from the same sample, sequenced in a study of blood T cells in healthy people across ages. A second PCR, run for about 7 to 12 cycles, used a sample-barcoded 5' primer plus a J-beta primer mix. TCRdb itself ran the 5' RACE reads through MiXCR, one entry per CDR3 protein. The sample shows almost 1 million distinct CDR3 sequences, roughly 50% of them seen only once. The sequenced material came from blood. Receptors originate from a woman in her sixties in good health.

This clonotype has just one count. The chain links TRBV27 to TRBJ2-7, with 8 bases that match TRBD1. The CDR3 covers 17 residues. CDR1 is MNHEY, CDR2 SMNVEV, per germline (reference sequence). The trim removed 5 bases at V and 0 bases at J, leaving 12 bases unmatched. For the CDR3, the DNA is TGTGCCAGCAGTCCACTACTTAGGGGACAGGACTCCTACGAGCAGTACTTC. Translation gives CASSPLLRGQDSYEQYF.

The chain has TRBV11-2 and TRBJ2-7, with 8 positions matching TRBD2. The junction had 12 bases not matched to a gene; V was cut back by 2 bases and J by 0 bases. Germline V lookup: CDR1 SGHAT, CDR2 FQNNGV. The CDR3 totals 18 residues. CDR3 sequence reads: CASSLNFGQRGSSYEQYF. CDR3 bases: TGTGCCAGCAGCTTAAATTTTGGCCAGCGGGGGAGCTCCTACGAGCAGTACTTC.

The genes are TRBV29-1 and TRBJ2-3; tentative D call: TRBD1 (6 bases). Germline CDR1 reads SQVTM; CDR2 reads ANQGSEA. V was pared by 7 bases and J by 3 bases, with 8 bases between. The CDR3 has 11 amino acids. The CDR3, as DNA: TGCAGCGCAGGGGCGACAGATACGCAGTATTTT. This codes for CSAGATDTQYF.

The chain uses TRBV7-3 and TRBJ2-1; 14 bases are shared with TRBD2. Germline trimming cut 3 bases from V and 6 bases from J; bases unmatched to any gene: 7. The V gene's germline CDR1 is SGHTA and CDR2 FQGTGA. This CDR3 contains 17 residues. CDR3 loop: CASSFAPGTSGSNEQFF. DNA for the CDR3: TGTGCCAGCAGCTTTGCACCCGGGACTAGCGGGAGCAATGAGCAGTTCTTC.

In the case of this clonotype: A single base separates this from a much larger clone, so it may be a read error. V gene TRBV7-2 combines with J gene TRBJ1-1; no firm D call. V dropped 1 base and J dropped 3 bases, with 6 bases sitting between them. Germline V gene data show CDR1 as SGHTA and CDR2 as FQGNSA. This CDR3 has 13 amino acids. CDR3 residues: CASSLGAYTEAFF. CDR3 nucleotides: TGTGCCAGCAGCTTAGGGGCGTACACTGAAGCTTTCTTT.

CDR3 protein: CASTKGRPDNEQFF. CDR3 coding DNA: TGTGCCAGCACCAAGGGCCGCCCCGATAATGAGCAGTTCTTC. The rearrangement uses TRBV7-2 and TRBJ2-1; no clear D. From germline, CDR1 is SGHTA and CDR2 FQGNSA. V lost 7 bases and J 7 bases, leaving 17 bases between the germline ends. The CDR3 runs to 14 residues. Supplemented by reference TRBV7-2 and TRBJ2-1, the full variable domain reads GAGVSQSPSNKVTEKGKDVELRCDPISGHTALYWYRQSLGQGLEFLIYFQGNSAPDKSGLPSDRFSAERTGGSVSTLTIQRTQQEDSAVYLCASTKGRPDNEQFFGPGTRLTVL.

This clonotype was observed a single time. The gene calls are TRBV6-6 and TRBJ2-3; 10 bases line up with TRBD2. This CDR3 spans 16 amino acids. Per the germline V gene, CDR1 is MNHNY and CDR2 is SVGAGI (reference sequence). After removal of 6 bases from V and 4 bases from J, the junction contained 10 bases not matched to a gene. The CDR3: CASRKTSGRAADTQYF. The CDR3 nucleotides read TGTGCCAGCAGGAAAACAAGCGGGAGGGCCGCAGATACGCAGTATTTT.

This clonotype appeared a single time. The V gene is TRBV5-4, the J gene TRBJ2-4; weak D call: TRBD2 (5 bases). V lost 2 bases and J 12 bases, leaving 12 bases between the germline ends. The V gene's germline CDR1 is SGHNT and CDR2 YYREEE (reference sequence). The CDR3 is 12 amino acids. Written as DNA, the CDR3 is TGTGCCAGCAGCTTTGGTCGGGCGGGTCAGTACTTC. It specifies CASSFGRAGQYF.

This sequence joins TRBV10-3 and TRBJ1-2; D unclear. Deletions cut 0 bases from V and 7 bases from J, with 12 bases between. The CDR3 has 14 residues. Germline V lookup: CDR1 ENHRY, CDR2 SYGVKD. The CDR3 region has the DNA TGTGCCATCAGTGAGTCAGGACCCCGGGGTGGCTACACCTTC. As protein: CAISESGPRGGYTF.

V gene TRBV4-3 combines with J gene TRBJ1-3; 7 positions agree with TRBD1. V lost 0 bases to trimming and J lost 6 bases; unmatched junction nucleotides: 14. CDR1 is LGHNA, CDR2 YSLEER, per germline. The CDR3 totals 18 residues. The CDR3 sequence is CASSQERGGGGRENTIYF. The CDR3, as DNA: TGCGCCAGCAGCCAAGAAAGAGGAGGGGGCGGTCGTGAAAACACCATATATTTT.

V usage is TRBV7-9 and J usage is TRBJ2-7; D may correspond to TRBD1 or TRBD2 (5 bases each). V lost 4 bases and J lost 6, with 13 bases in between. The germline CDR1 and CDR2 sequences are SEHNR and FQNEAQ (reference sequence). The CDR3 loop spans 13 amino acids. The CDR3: CASSSWDGIEQYF. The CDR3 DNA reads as TGTGCCAGCAGCTCCTGGGACGGGATCGAGCAGTACTTC.

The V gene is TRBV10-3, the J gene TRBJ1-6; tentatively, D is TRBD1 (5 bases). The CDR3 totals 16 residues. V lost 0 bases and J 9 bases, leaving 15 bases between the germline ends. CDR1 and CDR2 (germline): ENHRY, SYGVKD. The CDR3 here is CAISESRQSGTSPLHF. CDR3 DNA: TGTGCCATCAGTGAGTCTAGGCAGAGTGGGACTTCACCCCTCCACTTT.

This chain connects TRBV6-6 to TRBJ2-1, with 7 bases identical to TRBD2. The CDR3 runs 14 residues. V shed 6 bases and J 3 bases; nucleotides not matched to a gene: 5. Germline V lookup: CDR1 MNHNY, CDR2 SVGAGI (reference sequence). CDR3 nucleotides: TGTGCCAGCAGACGAAAGCGGGACTACAATGAGCAGTTCTTC. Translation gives CASRRKRDYNEQFF.

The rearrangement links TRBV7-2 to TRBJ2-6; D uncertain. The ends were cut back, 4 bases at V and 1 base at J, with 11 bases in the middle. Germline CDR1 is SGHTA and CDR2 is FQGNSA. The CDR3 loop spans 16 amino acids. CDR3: CASSSGRASGANVLTF. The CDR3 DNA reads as TGTGCCAGCAGCTCCGGACGGGCTTCTGGGGCCAACGTCCTGACTTTC.